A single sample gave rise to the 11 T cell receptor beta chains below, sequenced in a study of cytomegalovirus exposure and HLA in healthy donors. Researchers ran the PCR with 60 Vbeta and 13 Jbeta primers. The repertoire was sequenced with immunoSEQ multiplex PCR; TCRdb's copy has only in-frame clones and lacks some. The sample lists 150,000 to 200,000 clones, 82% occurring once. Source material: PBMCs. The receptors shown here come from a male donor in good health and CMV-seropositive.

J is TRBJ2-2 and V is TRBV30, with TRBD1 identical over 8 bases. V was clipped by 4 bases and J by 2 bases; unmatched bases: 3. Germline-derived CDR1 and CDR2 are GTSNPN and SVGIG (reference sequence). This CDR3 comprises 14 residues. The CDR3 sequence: CAWTGGYNTGELFF. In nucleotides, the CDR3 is TGTGCCTGGACAGGGGGCTACAACACCGGGGAGCTGTTTTTT.

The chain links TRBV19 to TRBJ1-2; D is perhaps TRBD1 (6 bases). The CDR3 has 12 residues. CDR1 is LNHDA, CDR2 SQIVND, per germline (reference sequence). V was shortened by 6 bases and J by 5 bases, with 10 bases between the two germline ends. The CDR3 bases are TGTGCCAGTAGCCAGACAGGTTATGGCTACACCTTC. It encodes CASSQTGYGYTF.

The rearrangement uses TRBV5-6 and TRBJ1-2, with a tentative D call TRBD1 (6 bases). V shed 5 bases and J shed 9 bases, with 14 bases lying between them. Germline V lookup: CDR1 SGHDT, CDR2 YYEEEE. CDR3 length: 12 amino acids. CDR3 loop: CASSLTGLSYTF. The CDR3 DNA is TGTGCCAGCAGTCTTACAGGGTTAAGCTACACCTTC.

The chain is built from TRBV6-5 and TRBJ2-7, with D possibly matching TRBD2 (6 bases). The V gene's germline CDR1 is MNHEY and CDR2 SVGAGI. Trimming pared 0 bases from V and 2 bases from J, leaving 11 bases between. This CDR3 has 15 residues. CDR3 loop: CASSYSSGPAYEQYF. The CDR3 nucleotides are TGTGCCAGCAGTTACTCGAGCGGGCCCGCCTACGAGCAGTACTTC.

Here the CDR3 reads CASSLWPGPLSYEQYF. The CDR3 nucleotides are TGTGCCAGCAGCTTGTGGCCAGGGCCCCTTTCCTACGAGCAGTACTTC. This chain links TRBV5-8 with TRBJ2-7; D possibly corresponds to TRBD1 (5 bases). Germline values: CDR1 SGHTS, CDR2 YDEGEE. This CDR3 contains 16 residues. V was trimmed by 1 base and J by 1 base, leaving 15 bases between them.

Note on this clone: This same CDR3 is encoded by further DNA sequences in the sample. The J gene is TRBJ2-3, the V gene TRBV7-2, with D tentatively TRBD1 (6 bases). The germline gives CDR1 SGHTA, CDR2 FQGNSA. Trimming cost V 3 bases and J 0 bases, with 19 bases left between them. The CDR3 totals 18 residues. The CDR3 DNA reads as TGTGCCAGCAGCTTGGGGGCGGGCGGTATGACTAGCACAGATACGCAGTATTTT. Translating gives CASSLGAGGMTSTDTQYF.

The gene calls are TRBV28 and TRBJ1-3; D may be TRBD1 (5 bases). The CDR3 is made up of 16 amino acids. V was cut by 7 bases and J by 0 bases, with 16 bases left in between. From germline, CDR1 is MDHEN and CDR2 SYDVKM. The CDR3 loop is CASIPTGLSSGNTIYF. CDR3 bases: TGTGCCAGCATTCCCACAGGCCTTAGCTCTGGAAACACCATATATTTT.

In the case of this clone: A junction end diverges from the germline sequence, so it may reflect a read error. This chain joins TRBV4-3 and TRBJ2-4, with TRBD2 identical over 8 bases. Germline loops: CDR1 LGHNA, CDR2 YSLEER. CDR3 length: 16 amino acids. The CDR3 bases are TGCGCCAGCAGCCAAGATCGGGGGGGCACAAAAAACAGTCAGTACTTC. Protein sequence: CASSQDRGGTKNSQYF.

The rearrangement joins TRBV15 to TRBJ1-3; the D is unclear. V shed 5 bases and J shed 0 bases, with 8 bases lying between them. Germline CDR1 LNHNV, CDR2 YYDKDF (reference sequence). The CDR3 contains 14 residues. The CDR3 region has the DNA TGTGCCACCAGCGTCAGTTACTCTGGAAACACCATATATTTT. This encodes CATSVSYSGNTIYF.

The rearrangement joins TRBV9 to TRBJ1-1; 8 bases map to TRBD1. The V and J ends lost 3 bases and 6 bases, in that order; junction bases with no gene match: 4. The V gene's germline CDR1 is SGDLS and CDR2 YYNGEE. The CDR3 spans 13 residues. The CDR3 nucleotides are TGTGCCAGCAGCGGACAGGGGAGATCTGAAGCTTTCTTT. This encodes CASSGQGRSEAFF.

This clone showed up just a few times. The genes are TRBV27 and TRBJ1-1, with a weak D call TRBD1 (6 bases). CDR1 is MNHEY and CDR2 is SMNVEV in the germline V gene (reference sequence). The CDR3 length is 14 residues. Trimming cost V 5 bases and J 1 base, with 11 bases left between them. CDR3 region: CASSGQNQNTEAFF. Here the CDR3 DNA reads TGTGCCAGCAGTGGACAGAATCAGAACACTGAAGCTTTCTTT.